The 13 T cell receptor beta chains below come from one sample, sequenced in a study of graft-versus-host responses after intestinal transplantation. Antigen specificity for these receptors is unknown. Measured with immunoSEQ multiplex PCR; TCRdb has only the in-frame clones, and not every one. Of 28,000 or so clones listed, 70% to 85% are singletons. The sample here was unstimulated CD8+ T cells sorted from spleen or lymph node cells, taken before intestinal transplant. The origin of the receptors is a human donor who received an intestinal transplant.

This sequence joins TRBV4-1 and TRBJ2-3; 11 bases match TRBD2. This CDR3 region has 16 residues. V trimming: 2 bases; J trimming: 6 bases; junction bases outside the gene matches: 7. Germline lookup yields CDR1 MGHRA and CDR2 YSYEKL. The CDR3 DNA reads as TGCGCCAGCAGCCAAACTAGCGGGAGAAGTTTGGATACGCAGTATTTT. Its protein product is CASSQTSGRSLDTQYF.

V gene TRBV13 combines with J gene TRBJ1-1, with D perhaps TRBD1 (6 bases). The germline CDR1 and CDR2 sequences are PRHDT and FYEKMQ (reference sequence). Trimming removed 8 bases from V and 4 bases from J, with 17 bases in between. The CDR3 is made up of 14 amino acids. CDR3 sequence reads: CASGEGGLGTEAFF. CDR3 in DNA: TGTGCCAGCGGGGAGGGGGGGTTAGGCACTGAAGCTTTCTTT.

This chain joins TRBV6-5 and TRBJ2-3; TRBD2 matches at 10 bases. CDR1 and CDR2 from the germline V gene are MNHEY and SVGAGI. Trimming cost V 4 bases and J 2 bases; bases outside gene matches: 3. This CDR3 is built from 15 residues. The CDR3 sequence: CASSFGLADTDTQYF. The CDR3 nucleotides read TGTGCCAGCAGTTTTGGACTAGCGGACACAGATACGCAGTATTTT.

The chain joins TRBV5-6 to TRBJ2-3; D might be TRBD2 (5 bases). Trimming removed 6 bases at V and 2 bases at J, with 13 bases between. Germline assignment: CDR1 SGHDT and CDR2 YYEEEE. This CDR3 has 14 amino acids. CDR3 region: CASTPDGITDTQYF. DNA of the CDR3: TGTGCCAGCACCCCGGACGGGATCACAGATACGCAGTATTTT.

The chain's CDR3 is CASARTGTNYGYTF. CDR3 coding DNA: TGTGCCAGCGCTAGGACAGGGACTAACTATGGCTACACCTTC. The J gene is TRBJ1-2, the V gene TRBV27; TRBD1 matches at 8 bases. The CDR3 is made up of 14 amino acids. Germline loops: CDR1 MNHEY, CDR2 SMNVEV (reference sequence). The trim removed 8 bases at V and 0 bases at J, leaving 5 bases unmatched.

The CDR3, as DNA: TGTGCCAGCAGCTTGAAACTAGAGGGTGAGACCCAGTACTTC. It translates to CASSLKLEGETQYF. The rearrangement links TRBV5-6 to TRBJ2-7, with a weak D call TRBD2 (5 bases). The J call is doubtful: the DNA matches TRBJ2-5 better. The CDR3 sequence is 14 residues long. Germline V gene data show CDR1 as SGHDT and CDR2 as YYEEEE.

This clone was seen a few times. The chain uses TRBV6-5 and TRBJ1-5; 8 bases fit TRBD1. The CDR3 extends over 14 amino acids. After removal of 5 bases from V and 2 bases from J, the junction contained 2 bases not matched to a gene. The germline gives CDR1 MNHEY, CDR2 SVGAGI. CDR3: CASSVDRGNQPQHF. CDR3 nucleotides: TGTGCCAGCAGTGTGGACAGGGGCAATCAGCCCCAGCATTTT.

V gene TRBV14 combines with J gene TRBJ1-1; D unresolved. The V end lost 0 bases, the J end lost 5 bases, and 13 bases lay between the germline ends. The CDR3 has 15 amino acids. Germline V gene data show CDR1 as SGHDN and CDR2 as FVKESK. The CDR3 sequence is CASSQDRVVWTEAFF. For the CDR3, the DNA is TGTGCCAGCAGCCAAGATCGGGTTGTGTGGACTGAAGCTTTCTTT.

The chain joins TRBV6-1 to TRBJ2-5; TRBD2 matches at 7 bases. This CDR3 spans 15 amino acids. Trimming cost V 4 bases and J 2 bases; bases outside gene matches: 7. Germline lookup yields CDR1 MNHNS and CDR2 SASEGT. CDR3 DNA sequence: TGTGCCAGCAGTGTTGTGGCGGGGGAGCAAGAGACCCAGTACTTC. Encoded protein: CASSVVAGEQETQYF.

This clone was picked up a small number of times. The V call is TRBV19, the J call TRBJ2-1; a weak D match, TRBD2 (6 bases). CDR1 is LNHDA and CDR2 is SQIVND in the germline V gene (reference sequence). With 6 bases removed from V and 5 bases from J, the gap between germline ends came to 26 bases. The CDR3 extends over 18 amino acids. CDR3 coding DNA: TGTGCCAGTAGCATATTAAGGGAAGGGACTGCAAAGGACAATGAGCAGTTCTTC. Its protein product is CASSILREGTAKDNEQFF. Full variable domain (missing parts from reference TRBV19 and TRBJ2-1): DGGITQSPKYLFRKEGQNVTLSCEQNLNHDAMYWYRQDPGQGLRLIYYSQIVNDFQKGDIAEGYSVSREKKESFPLTVTSAQKNPTAFYLCASSILREGTAKDNEQFFGPGTRLTVL.

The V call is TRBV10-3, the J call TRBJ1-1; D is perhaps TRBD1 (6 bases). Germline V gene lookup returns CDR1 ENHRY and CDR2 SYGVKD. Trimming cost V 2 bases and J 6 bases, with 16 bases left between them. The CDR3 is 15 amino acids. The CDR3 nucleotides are TGTGCCATCAGTGAGGGGGACACTCTCAACCCTGAAGCTTTCTTT. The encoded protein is CAISEGDTLNPEAFF.

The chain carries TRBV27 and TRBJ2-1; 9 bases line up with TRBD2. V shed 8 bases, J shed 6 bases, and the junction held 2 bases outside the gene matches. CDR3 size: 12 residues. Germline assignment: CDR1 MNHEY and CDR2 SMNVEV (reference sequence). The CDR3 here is CASGTSSNEQFF. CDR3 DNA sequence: TGTGCCAGCGGGACTAGCTCCAATGAGCAGTTCTTC.

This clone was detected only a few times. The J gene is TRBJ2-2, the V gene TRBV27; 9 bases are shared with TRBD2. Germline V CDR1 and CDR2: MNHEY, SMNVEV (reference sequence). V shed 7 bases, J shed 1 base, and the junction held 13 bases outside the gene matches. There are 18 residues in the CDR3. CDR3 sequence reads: CASNSPVASGMNTGELFF. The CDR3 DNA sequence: TGTGCCAGCAACTCACCTGTGGCTAGCGGGATGAACACCGGGGAGCTGTTTTTT.